Listed here are 4 T cell receptor beta chains from one sample, sequenced in a study of T cells in Graves' hyperthyroidism and ophthalmopathy (dated by TCRdb to between 2018 and 2021). Libraries were prepared through multiplex PCR. The sample was run on an Illumina HiSeq 2000. Amplification of TCR beta CDR3 regions was carried out from RNA transcripts. The TCR CDR3 was subjected to a first round of RT-PCR using the HTBI primer set and the Qiagen OneStep RT-PCR kit. TCRdb redid the processing of the public reads, applying fastp at Q25 and MiXCR, and retained in-frame beta chains. Merged by CDR3 protein, the rows form single entries marked with the most common genes and DNA. The sample has approximately 690,000 distinct CDR3 sequences on record, less than 25% of them singletons. The top ten constitute about 34% of the sample. Sequencing was carried out using blood. All receptors come from a young man with Graves' ophthalmopathy.

This sequence joins TRBV20-1 and TRBJ2-5, with 11 bases identical to TRBD2. Germline-derived CDR1 and CDR2 are DFQATT and SNEGSKA (reference sequence). The CDR3 is made up of 17 amino acids. Germline trimming cut 3 bases from V and 1 base from J; bases unmatched to any gene: 10. CDR3 residues: CSARAGLAGSSQETQYF. CDR3 coding DNA: TGCAGTGCTAGGGCCGGACTAGCGGGCTCTTCCCAAGAGACCCAGTACTTC.

This clonotype came up a few times. V gene TRBV12-3 or TRBV12-4 combines with J gene TRBJ2-2, with TRBD2 matching 12 bases. The CDR3 runs 18 residues. The V segment lost 6 bases and the J segment 0 bases; nucleotides outside the gene matches: 8. CDR3 DNA: TGTGCCAGCAGGGCCTTTCGGACTAGCGGGACGAACACCGGGGAGCTGTTTTTT. Protein: CASRAFRTSGTNTGELFF.

This clonotype was found a few times. V is TRBV7-2 and J is TRBJ2-1; the D gene is possibly TRBD2 (6 bases). Germline CDR1 is SGHTA and CDR2 is FQGNSA. Trimming cost V 7 bases and J 4 bases, with 17 bases left between them. This CDR3 has 15 amino acids. The CDR3 region is CASTSGGKNYNEQFF. CDR3 sequence (DNA): TGTGCCAGCACCTCTGGGGGGAAAAATTACAATGAGCAGTTCTTC.

This clonotype was counted only a few times. The rearrangement links TRBV7-2 to TRBJ1-6, with D unresolved. The CDR3 has 13 residues. The germline CDR1 and CDR2 sequences are SGHTA and FQGNSA. Trimming removed 5 bases from V and 8 bases from J, with 10 bases in between. CDR3 residues: CASSPTRYSPLHF. CDR3 bases: TGTGCCAGCAGCCCGACCCGATATTCACCCCTCCACTTT. Variable domain in full (rest from reference TRBV7-2 and TRBJ1-6): GAGVSQSPSNKVTEKGKDVELRCDPISGHTALYWYRQSLGQGLEFLIYFQGNSAPDKSGLPSDRFSAERTGGSVSTLTIQRTQQEDSAVYLCASSPTRYSPLHFGNGTRLTVT.